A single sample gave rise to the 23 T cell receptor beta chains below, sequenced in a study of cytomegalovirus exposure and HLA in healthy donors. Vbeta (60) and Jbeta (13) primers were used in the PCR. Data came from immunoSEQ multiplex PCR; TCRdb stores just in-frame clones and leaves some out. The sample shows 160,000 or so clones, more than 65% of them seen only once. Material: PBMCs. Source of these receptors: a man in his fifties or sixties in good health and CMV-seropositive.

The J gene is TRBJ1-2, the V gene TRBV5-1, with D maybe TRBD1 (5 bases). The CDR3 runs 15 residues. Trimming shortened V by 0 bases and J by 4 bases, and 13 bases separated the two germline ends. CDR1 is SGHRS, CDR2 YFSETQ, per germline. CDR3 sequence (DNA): TGCGCCAGCAGCTTGGAGGGCAGGGTGGTCTATGGCTACACCTTC. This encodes CASSLEGRVVYGYTF.

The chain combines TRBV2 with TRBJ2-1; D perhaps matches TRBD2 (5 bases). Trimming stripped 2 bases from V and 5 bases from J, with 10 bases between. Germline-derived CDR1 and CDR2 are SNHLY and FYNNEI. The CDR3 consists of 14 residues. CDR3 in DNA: TGTGCCAGCAGTGAACTAGCTACCCACAATGAGCAGTTCTTC. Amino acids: CASSELATHNEQFF. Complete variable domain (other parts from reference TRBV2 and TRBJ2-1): EPEVTQTPSHQVTQMGQEVILRCVPISNHLYFYWYRQILGQKVEFLVSFYNNEISEKSEIFDDQFSVERPDGSNFTLKIRSTKLEDSAMYFCASSELATHNEQFFGPGTRLTVL.

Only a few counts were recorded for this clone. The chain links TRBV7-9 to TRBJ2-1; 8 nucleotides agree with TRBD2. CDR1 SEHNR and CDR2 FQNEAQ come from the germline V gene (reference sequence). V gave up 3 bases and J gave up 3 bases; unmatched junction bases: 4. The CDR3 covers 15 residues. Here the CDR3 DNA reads TGTGCCAGCAGCTTGAGCGGGAGCAACTACAATGAGCAGTTCTTC. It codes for CASSLSGSNYNEQFF. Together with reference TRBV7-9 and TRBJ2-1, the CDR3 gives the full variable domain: DTGVSQNPRHKITKRGQNVTFRCDPISEHNRLYWYRQTLGQGPEFLTYFQNEAQLEKSRLLSDRFSAERPKGSFSTLEIQRTEQGDSAMYLCASSLSGSNYNEQFFGPGTRLTVL.

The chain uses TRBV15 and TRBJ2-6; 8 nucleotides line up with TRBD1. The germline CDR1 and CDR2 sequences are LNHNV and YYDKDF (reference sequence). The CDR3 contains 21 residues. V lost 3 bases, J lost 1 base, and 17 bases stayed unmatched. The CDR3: CATSRTLDRAETYSGANVLTF. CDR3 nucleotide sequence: TGTGCCACCAGCAGGACTTTGGACAGGGCTGAAACTTATTCTGGGGCCAACGTCCTGACTTTC.

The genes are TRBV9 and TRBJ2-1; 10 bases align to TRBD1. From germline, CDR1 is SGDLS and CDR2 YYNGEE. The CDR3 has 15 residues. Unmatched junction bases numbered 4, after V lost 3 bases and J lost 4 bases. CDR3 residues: CASSAGTGVYNEQFF. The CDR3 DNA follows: TGTGCCAGCAGCGCCGGGACAGGGGTTTACAATGAGCAGTTCTTC.

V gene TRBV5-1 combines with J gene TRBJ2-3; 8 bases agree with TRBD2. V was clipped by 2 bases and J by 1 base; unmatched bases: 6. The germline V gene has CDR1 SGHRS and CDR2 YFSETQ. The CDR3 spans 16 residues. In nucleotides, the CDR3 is TGCGCCAGCAGCTTAGCGGGGGTCACAGGCACAGATACGCAGTATTTT. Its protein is CASSLAGVTGTDTQYF.

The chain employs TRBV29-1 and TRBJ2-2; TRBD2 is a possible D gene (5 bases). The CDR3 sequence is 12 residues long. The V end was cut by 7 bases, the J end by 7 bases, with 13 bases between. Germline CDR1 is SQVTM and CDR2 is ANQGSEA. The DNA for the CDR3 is TGCAGCGCCCGGAGCGGTCACGGGGAGCTGTTTTTT. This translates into CSARSGHGELFF.

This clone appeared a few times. CDR3 region: CASSPAGAGNQPQHF. DNA for the CDR3: TGTGCCAGCAGTCCCGCGGGGGCGGGAAATCAGCCCCAGCATTTT. V and J are TRBV4-2 and TRBJ1-5; D perhaps matches TRBD1 (6 bases). The germline gives CDR1 LGHNA, CDR2 YNFKEQ. Trimming cost V 6 bases and J 4 bases, with 16 bases left between them. This CDR3 comprises 15 residues.

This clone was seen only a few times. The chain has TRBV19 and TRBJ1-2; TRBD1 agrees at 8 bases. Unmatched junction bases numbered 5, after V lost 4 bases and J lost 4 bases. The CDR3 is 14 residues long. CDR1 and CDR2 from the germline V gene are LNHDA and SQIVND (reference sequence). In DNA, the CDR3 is TGTGCCAGTAGTAAAAGGGACAGGTCCTATGGCTACACCTTC. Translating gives CASSKRDRSYGYTF. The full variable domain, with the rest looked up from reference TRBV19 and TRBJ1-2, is DGGITQSPKYLFRKEGQNVTLSCEQNLNHDAMYWYRQDPGQGLRLIYYSQIVNDFQKGDIAEGYSVSREKKESFPLTVTSAQKNPTAFYLCASSKRDRSYGYTFGSGTRLTVV.

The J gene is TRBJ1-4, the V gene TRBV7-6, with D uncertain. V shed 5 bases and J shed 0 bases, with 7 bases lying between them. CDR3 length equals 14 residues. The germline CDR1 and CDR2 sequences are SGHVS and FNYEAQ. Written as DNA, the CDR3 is TGTGCCAGCAGCATCAGCGCAACTAATGAAAAACTGTTTTTT. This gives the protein CASSISATNEKLFF.

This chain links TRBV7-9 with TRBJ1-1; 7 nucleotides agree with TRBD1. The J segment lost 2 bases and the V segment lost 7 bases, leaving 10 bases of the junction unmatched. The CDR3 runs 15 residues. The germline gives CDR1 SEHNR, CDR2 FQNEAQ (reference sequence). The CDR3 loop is CASKPKGADNTEAFF. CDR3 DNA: TGTGCCAGCAAACCAAAGGGGGCGGACAACACTGAAGCTTTCTTT.

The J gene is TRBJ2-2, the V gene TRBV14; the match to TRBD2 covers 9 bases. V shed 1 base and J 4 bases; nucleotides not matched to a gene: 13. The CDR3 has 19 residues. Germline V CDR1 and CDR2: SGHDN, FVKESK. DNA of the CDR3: TGTGCCAGCAGCCAAGCAAGACACCAGCGGGAGGTCGGCACCGGGGAGCTGTTTTTT. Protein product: CASSQARHQREVGTGELFF.

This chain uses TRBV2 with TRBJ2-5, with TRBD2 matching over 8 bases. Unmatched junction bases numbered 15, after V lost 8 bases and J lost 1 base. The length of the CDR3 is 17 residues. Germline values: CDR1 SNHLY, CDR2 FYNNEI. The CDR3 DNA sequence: TGTGCCAGCGGGTTAGGTACTAGCGGATCCGCCCAAGAGACCCAGTACTTC. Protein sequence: CASGLGTSGSAQETQYF.

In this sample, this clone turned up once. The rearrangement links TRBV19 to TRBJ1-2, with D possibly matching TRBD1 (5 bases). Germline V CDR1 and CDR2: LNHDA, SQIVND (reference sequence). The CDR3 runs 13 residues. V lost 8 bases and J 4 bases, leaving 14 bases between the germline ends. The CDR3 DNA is TGTGCCAGTGCCAGGGTTCCTCTCTATGGCTACACCTTC. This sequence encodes CASARVPLYGYTF.

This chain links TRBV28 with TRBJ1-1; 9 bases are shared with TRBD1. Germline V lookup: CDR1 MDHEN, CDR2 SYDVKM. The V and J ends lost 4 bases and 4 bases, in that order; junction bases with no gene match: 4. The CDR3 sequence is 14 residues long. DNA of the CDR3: TGTGCCAGCAGTTGGGACAGGGTAAGCACTGAAGCTTTCTTT. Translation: CASSWDRVSTEAFF.

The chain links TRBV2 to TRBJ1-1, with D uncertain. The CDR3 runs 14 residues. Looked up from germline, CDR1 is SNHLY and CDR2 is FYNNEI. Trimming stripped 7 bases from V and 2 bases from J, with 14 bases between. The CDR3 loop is CASNLGRGNTEAFF. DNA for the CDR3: TGTGCCAGCAACCTCGGACGGGGAAACACTGAAGCTTTCTTT.

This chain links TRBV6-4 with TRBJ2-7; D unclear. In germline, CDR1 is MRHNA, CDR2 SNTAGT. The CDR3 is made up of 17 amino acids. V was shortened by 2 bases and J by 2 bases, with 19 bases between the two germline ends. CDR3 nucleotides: TGTGCCAGCAGTGACCTCGTCGGGTCTCTCTCTACCTACGAGCAGTACTTC. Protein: CASSDLVGSLSTYEQYF.

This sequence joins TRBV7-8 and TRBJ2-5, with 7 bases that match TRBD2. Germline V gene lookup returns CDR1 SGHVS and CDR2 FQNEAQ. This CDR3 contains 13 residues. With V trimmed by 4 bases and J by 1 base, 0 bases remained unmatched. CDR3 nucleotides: TGTGCCAGCAGCTGGGGGGGCCAAGAGACCCAGTACTTC. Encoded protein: CASSWGGQETQYF.

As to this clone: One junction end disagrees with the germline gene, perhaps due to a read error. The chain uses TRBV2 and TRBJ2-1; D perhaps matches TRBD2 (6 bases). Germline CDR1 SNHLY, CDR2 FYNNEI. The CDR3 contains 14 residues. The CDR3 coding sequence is TGTGCCAGCAGTGAACTATTGGGGGGAAATGGGCAGTTCTTC. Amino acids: CASSELLGGNGQFF.

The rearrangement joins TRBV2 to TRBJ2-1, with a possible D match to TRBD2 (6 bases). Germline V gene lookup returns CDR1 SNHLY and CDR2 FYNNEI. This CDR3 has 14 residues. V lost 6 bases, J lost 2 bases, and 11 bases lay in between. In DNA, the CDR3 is TGTGCCAGCAGACGCGGGGCCCCCTACAATGAGCAGTTCTTC. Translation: CASRRGAPYNEQFF.

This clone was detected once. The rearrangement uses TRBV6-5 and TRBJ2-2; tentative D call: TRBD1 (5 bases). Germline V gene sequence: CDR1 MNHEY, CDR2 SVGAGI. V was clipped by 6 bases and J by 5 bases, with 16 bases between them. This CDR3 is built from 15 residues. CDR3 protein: CASRGVPPRTGELFF. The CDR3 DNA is TGTGCCAGCAGAGGGGTGCCTCCGCGGACCGGGGAGCTGTTTTTT.

CDR3 sequence (DNA): TGTGCCTGCCCCTCCGGGATAAGTTATGGCTACACCTTC. Its protein product is CACPSGISYGYTF. The J gene is TRBJ1-2, the V gene TRBV30, with D unresolved. This CDR3 region has 13 residues. Germline V gene sequence: CDR1 GTSNPN, CDR2 SVGIG (reference sequence). V was pared by 6 bases and J by 5 bases, with 16 bases between.

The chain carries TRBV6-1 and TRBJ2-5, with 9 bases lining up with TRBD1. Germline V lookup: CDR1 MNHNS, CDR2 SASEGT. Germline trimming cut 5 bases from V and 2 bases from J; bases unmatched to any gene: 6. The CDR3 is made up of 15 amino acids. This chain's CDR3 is CASSWMDRGQETQYF. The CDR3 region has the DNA TGTGCCAGCAGTTGGATGGACAGGGGTCAAGAGACCCAGTACTTC.